The T cell receptor beta chain under discussion was sequenced for a study of T cell repertoires in cytomegalovirus infection. Notes on the study in general: The ex vivo response was dominated by HLA-C-restricted CMV-specific TCR beta clonotypes.

This clonotype was seen many times. Its antigen is as yet unknown. CDR1 and CDR2 (germline): SGHTA, FQGNSA. This CDR3 spans 13 amino acids. V was pared by 1 base and J by 1 base, with 5 bases between. MiXCR, run by TCRdb on the reads, gives a single entry per CDR3 protein. The sample carries approximately 700,000 distinct CDR3 sequences, approximately 40% recorded once. Specimen: PBMCs. The receptor was derived from a human donor in good health (CMV status not recorded). Some clones in this sample may be carry-over from other donors' samples. The rearrangement links TRBV7-2 to TRBJ2-7; no firm D call. DNA for the CDR3: TGTGCCAGCAGCTTAGGACCATCCTACGAGCAGTACTTC. Translation gives CASSLGPSYEQYF.